This TCR beta chain was captured in a study of T-cell reconstitution after alpha-beta-depleted transplantation in children. This clonotype was detected only a few times. Its antigen is still unknown. Study outcomes and limitations: T-cell numbers and diversity, one year after transplant, stemmed largely from T cells that were newly produced.

Preparation of the TCRbeta library was carried out with unique molecular identifiers. TCRdb itself ran the PCR reads through MiXCR, one entry per CDR3 protein. This repertoire shows 250,000 to 300,000 distinct CDR3 sequences, around a tenth found once; its top ten account for approximately 7.6%. Germline CDR1 DFQATT, CDR2 SNEGSKA (reference sequence). The CDR3 has 14 amino acids. V was cut by 3 bases and J by 0 bases, with 12 bases left in between. The V and J genes are TRBV20-1 and TRBJ2-7; unclear D gene. Sequences were derived from PBMCs, sampled before TCRalphabeta/CD19-depleted stem cell transplant. The sequence came from a boy in the first two years of life with acute myeloid leukemia, due to receive a stem cell transplant. The CDR3 is CSASNMGHSYEQYF. Written as DNA, the CDR3 is TGCAGTGCTAGTAACATGGGCCACTCCTACGAGCAGTACTTC.